The 32 T cell receptor beta chains given below trace back to one sample, sequenced in a study of cytomegalovirus exposure and HLA in healthy donors. Both 60 Vbeta primers and 13 Jbeta primers went into the PCR. Using immunoSEQ multiplex PCR, the repertoire was profiled, and TCRdb retains in-frame clones only, with some absent. The data contain more than 95,000 clones, roughly a tenth of them singletons. The sample comprised PBMCs. The receptor source for this set is a woman under 30 in good health and CMV-seropositive.

The V call is TRBV7-3, the J call TRBJ1-1, with unresolved D. The CDR3 has 13 amino acids. The germline V gene encodes CDR1 SGHTA and CDR2 FQGTGA. The V and J ends lost 2 bases and 10 bases respectively, with 14 bases between them. CDR3 in amino acids: CASSLYGSGPAFF. The CDR3 DNA reads TGTGCCAGCAGCTTATACGGCAGCGGTCCAGCTTTCTTT.

This clone occurred a few times. The chain combines TRBV5-4 with TRBJ2-5; 8 bases are shared with TRBD2. Germline V gene lookup returns CDR1 SGHNT and CDR2 YYREEE (reference sequence). This CDR3 is built from 13 residues. Germline trimming cut 3 bases from V and 4 bases from J; bases unmatched to any gene: 2. The CDR3 nucleotides are TGTGCCAGCAGCTATACTAGCGGAGAGACCCAGTACTTC. This codes for CASSYTSGETQYF.

The genes are TRBV27 and TRBJ2-2; 10 bases match TRBD2. This CDR3 spans 16 amino acids. The germline V gene has CDR1 MNHEY and CDR2 SMNVEV (reference sequence). The junction had 7 bases not matched to a gene; V was cut back by 5 bases and J by 4 bases. The chain's CDR3 is CASSLSGRRGTGELFF. The CDR3 DNA is TGTGCCAGCAGTCTTAGCGGGAGGAGGGGCACCGGGGAGCTGTTTTTT.

This clone was seen a handful of times. The V and J genes are TRBV11-3 and TRBJ2-7; TRBD2 agrees at 7 bases. Germline V gene data show CDR1 as SGHNT and CDR2 as YENEEA. Unmatched junction bases numbered 6, after V lost 1 base and J lost 3 bases. The CDR3 loop spans 15 amino acids. CDR3 loop: CASSLGASGNYEQYF. The CDR3, as DNA: TGTGCCAGCAGCTTAGGGGCTAGCGGAAACTACGAGCAGTACTTC.

V is TRBV18 and J is TRBJ2-3; TRBD2 is a possible D gene (6 bases). CDR1 and CDR2 from the germline V gene are KGHSH and LQKENI. The CDR3 extends over 17 amino acids. V was clipped by 3 bases and J by 1 base, with 17 bases between them. The CDR3 loop is CASSPVGGAGGTDTQYF. In DNA, the CDR3 is TGTGCCAGCTCACCGGTGGGCGGGGCCGGGGGCACAGATACGCAGTATTTT.

This rearrangement joins TRBV13 to TRBJ1-5; TRBD1 might be the D (5 bases). The germline V gene has CDR1 PRHDT and CDR2 FYEKMQ (reference sequence). Deletions cut 3 bases from V and 11 bases from J, with 11 bases between. This CDR3 contains 12 residues. For the CDR3, the DNA is TGTGCCAGCAGCTTCGGGGGAGTTACCCAGCATTTT. It specifies CASSFGGVTQHF.

This clone has more than one count but fewer than ten. The DNA of the CDR3 is TGTGCCAGCAGCTTACGTGGCACAGATACGCAGTATTTT. Translating it yields CASSLRGTDTQYF. The V gene is TRBV11-3, the J gene TRBJ2-3; D is unclear. The V end was cut by 2 bases, the J end by 1 base, with 4 bases between. Germline lookup yields CDR1 SGHNT and CDR2 YENEEA. The CDR3 is made up of 13 amino acids.

V gene TRBV6-5 combines with J gene TRBJ2-7; 9 positions match TRBD1. With 6 bases clipped from V and 6 bases from J, the junction kept 6 bases outside the gene matches. The CDR3 runs 13 residues. Germline values: CDR1 MNHEY, CDR2 SVGAGI. Here the CDR3 DNA reads TGTGCCAGCAGCTCCGGGACAGGGAGCGAGCAGTACGTC. Translated, it gives CASSSGTGSEQYV.

The genes are TRBV5-1 and TRBJ1-3; D is unresolved. Trimming took 4 bases from V and 0 from J, leaving 5 bases between them. This CDR3 is 13 amino acids long. CDR1 is SGHRS, CDR2 YFSETQ, per germline. CDR3 nucleotide sequence: TGCGCCAGCAGCCCCAGCTCTGGAAACACCATATATTTT. Translation: CASSPSSGNTIYF.

J is TRBJ2-7 and V is TRBV19; D is perhaps TRBD2 (6 bases). With 7 bases removed from V and 2 bases from J, the gap between germline ends came to 12 bases. CDR3 size: 13 residues. Per germline, CDR1 LNHDA and CDR2 SQIVND (reference sequence). The CDR3 coding sequence is TGTGCCAGTAAATTTGCGGGAACCTACGAGCAGTACTTC. Its translation is CASKFAGTYEQYF.

Only a few counts were recorded for this clone. This rearrangement joins TRBV6-1 to TRBJ2-1; D unresolved. Germline V gene sequence: CDR1 MNHNS, CDR2 SASEGT. Trimming removed 0 bases at V and 6 bases at J, with 9 bases between. The CDR3 runs to 14 residues. The DNA of the CDR3 is TGTGCCAGCAGTGAAGCAAACGGGTTCAATGAGCAGTTCTTC. Its protein product is CASSEANGFNEQFF.

This clone was recorded a few times. The chain recombines TRBV5-1 with TRBJ2-7; 8 bases agree with TRBD1. Losses at the gene ends were 4 bases for V and 7 bases for J; bases not matched to a gene: 10. The CDR3 sequence is 14 residues long. Germline V lookup: CDR1 SGHRS, CDR2 YFSETQ. The CDR3 protein is CASSLLSDREEQYF. The CDR3 nucleotides are TGCGCCAGCAGCCTACTATCGGACAGGGAAGAGCAGTACTTC.

The chain has TRBV9 and TRBJ2-7, with D perhaps matching TRBD1 (5 bases). V lost 2 bases to trimming and J lost 3 bases, with 9 bases between them. Germline CDR1 SGDLS, CDR2 YYNGEE. The CDR3 extends over 13 amino acids. The CDR3 DNA reads as TGTGCCAGCAGCGTCGGACAAGACTACGAGCAGTACTTC. The encoded protein is CASSVGQDYEQYF.

The V and J genes are TRBV2 and TRBJ2-7; D is possibly TRBD1 (6 bases). CDR1 is SNHLY and CDR2 is FYNNEI in the germline V gene. This CDR3 is 14 amino acids long. Trimming removed 4 bases from V and 2 bases from J, with 12 bases in between. In DNA, the CDR3 is TGTGCCAGCAGTGCCCGAGGGGGTACCTACGAGCAGTACTTC. It is translated as CASSARGGTYEQYF.

V gene TRBV7-3 combines with J gene TRBJ2-7; D perhaps matches TRBD1 (5 bases). The V end was cut by 5 bases, the J end by 2 bases, with 16 bases between. The V gene's germline CDR1 is SGHTA and CDR2 FQGTGA. The CDR3 has 15 amino acids. The CDR3 region has the DNA TGTGCCAGCAGCCCATCGTCAGGGTTTACCTACGAGCAGTACTTC. The encoded protein is CASSPSSGFTYEQYF.

The chain employs TRBV28 and TRBJ2-3, with D perhaps matching TRBD1 (5 bases). Germline V CDR1 and CDR2: MDHEN, SYDVKM. The CDR3 is made up of 14 amino acids. V was clipped by 6 bases and J by 0 bases, with 10 bases between them. CDR3 coding DNA: TGTGCCAGCAGGGACATGTATAGCACAGATACGCAGTATTTT. Translation gives CASRDMYSTDTQYF.

The chain uses TRBV30 and TRBJ1-2, with TRBD1 matching 7 bases. The length of the CDR3 is 16 residues. The trim removed 3 bases at V and 5 bases at J, leaving 15 bases unmatched. Germline CDR1 is GTSNPN and CDR2 is SVGIG (reference sequence). For the CDR3, the DNA is TGTGCCTGGAGGGTGAGGTCAGGGGGGCGGCCTTATGGCTACACCTTC. Translation gives CAWRVRSGGRPYGYTF.

This clone was counted between two and nine times. This chain connects TRBV4-1 to TRBJ2-2; 12 bases line up with TRBD2. V trimming: 4 bases; J trimming: 1 base; junction bases outside the gene matches: 7. Germline lookup yields CDR1 MGHRA and CDR2 YSYEKL. The CDR3 runs 18 residues. In nucleotides, the CDR3 is TGCGCCAGCAGCCTACGGATGGGACTAGCGGGGAACACCGGGGAGCTGTTTTTT. Its translation: CASSLRMGLAGNTGELFF.

This chain joins TRBV18 and TRBJ2-7; D perhaps matches TRBD2 (6 bases). Germline CDR1 is KGHSH and CDR2 is LQKENI. The CDR3 spans 14 residues. With 1 base removed from V and 2 bases from J, the gap between germline ends came to 9 bases. As DNA, the CDR3 is TGTGCCAGCTCACCACTAGCGGCCCCCTACGAGCAGTACTTC. Protein sequence: CASSPLAAPYEQYF.

There are a few counts of this clone. J is TRBJ1-2 and V is TRBV7-9; D remains unclear. From germline, CDR1 is SEHNR and CDR2 FQNEAQ (reference sequence). The CDR3 has 13 residues. The V and J ends lost 3 bases and 8 bases respectively, with 13 bases between them. CDR3 sequence (DNA): TGTGCCAGCAGCTTTCAGGAGGGTGTCGGCTACACCTTC. Its protein product is CASSFQEGVGYTF.

The chain links TRBV4-1 to TRBJ2-7; 10 positions match TRBD2. The germline CDR1 and CDR2 sequences are MGHRA and YSYEKL. This CDR3 region has 15 residues. Trimming took 4 bases from V and 3 from J; bases not matched to a gene: 6. The CDR3 nucleotides are TGCGCCAGCAGCCCACAGCGGGAGGGCGGCTACGAGCAGTACTTC. It codes for CASSPQREGGYEQYF.

This clone was recorded a few times. This chain connects TRBV7-9 to TRBJ2-1, with 12 bases lining up with TRBD2. Unmatched junction bases numbered 12, after V lost 5 bases and J lost 10 bases. The CDR3 sequence is 16 residues long. The V gene's germline CDR1 is SEHNR and CDR2 FQNEAQ (reference sequence). CDR3 nucleotide sequence: TGTGCCAGCAGCGAGACTAGCGGGAGATCGTCGGGAGAGCAGTTCTTC. It codes for CASSETSGRSSGEQFF.

There are a few counts of this clone. The V call is TRBV30, the J call TRBJ2-7; no reliable D call. CDR1 is GTSNPN and CDR2 is SVGIG in the germline V gene (reference sequence). V gave up 3 bases and J gave up 3 bases, with 6 bases separating them. The CDR3 contains 11 residues. The CDR3 DNA sequence: TGTGCCTGGAGCCCCAACTACGAGCAGTACTTC. Translation gives CAWSPNYEQYF.

The rearrangement uses TRBV2 and TRBJ2-7, with 8 nucleotides matching TRBD2. The CDR3 runs to 16 residues. Germline lookup yields CDR1 SNHLY and CDR2 FYNNEI. V lost 11 bases and J lost 4; bases outside the gene matches: 19. As DNA, the CDR3 is TGTGCCGCAGGGCCACGTGGTCTGAGCGGGAGTTACGAGCAGTACTTC. Amino acid sequence: CAAGPRGLSGSYEQYF.

This chain uses TRBV27 with TRBJ1-2, with 9 nucleotides matching TRBD1. The CDR3 runs to 15 residues. V dropped 5 bases and J dropped 8; count of bases not matched to a gene: 12. CDR1 and CDR2 (germline): MNHEY, SMNVEV (reference sequence). In nucleotides, the CDR3 is TGTGCCAGCAGTCCTGCGGGACAGGGACCTATCGGCTACACCTTC. This translates into CASSPAGQGPIGYTF.

The genes are TRBV20-1 and TRBJ1-2, with D maybe TRBD1 (6 bases). This CDR3 spans 10 amino acids. Germline V gene data show CDR1 as DFQATT and CDR2 as SNEGSKA (reference sequence). V was shortened by 5 bases and J by 13 bases, with 14 bases between the two germline ends. Written as DNA, the CDR3 is TGCAGTGCTTCCTCCGGGACACCCACCTTC. Translated, it gives CSASSGTPTF.

The chain joins TRBV6-1 to TRBJ2-7, with 7 bases aligning to TRBD2. V dropped 6 bases and J dropped 4; count of bases not matched to a gene: 6. The V gene's germline CDR1 is MNHNS and CDR2 SASEGT. This CDR3 has 13 amino acids. CDR3 bases: TGTGCCAGCAGAGAACTAGCGTGGTACGAGCAGTACTTC. Its protein is CASRELAWYEQYF.

The rearrangement uses TRBV6-5 and TRBJ2-3; D ambiguous. Germline V CDR1 and CDR2: MNHEY, SVGAGI. The V and J ends lost 5 bases and 1 base respectively, with 7 bases between them. CDR3 length: 13 amino acids. The CDR3 loop reads CASSPQGTDTQYF. In nucleotides, the CDR3 is TGTGCCAGCAGTCCGCAGGGCACAGATACGCAGTATTTT.

This clone was seen more than once but under ten times. This chain uses TRBV6-6 with TRBJ1-2; D is ambiguous. The CDR3 runs to 12 residues. The germline gives CDR1 MNHNY, CDR2 SVGAGI (reference sequence). V gave up 11 bases and J gave up 5 bases, with 15 bases separating them. This chain's CDR3 is CARRIFRYGYTF. The CDR3, as DNA: TGTGCCCGGCGGATATTTCGGTATGGCTACACCTTC.

The sample holds a few counts of this clone. Here the CDR3 DNA reads TGCGCCAGCAGCCCACAGGACAGTAACTATGGCTACACCTTC. Translating gives CASSPQDSNYGYTF. This chain uses TRBV5-1 with TRBJ1-2; D may be TRBD1 (6 bases). Germline V gives CDR1 SGHRS, CDR2 YFSETQ. V was pared by 4 bases and J by 1 base, with 11 bases between. The CDR3 is made up of 14 amino acids.

The chain employs TRBV5-4 and TRBJ2-6, with D uncertain. With 4 bases removed from V and 2 bases from J, the gap between germline ends came to 4 bases. CDR3 length equals 13 residues. In germline, CDR1 is SGHNT, CDR2 YYREEE (reference sequence). The CDR3 sequence: CASSRTGANVLTF. CDR3 in DNA: TGTGCCAGCAGCCGTACTGGGGCCAACGTCCTGACTTTC.

The chain has TRBV6-5 and TRBJ2-7; tentatively, D is TRBD1 (6 bases). This CDR3 region has 12 residues. V was trimmed by 6 bases and J by 6 bases, leaving 12 bases between them. Germline V gene data show CDR1 as MNHEY and CDR2 as SVGAGI. Written as DNA, the CDR3 is TGTGCCAGCAGCACCCCAGGGGCCGAGCAGTACTTC. Encoded protein: CASSTPGAEQYF.